This T cell receptor (beta chain) was sequenced during a study of post-analysis software for immune sequencing data. Study-level information: Several disease courses (relapsing-remitting, secondary progressive and progressive-relapsing) of multiple sclerosis were included. Study-wide points: In multiple sclerosis, normalized Chao1 diversity was significantly below that of controls. Elevated frequency relative to controls characterized roughly 5 TRBV segments in patients, TRBV5-6, TRBV5-1 and TRBV20-1 among them.

This CDR3 comprises 15 residues. V lost 2 bases, J lost 9 bases, and 7 bases stayed unmatched. Germline assignment: CDR1 DFQATT and CDR2 SNEGSKA (reference sequence). Concerning this clonotype itself: Its antigen remains unknown.

The authors incorporated unique molecular identifiers into the TCR beta cDNA libraries. Some 500,000 cDNA molecules were obtained per 1 to 10 million input T cells. TCRdb used MiXCR to reprocess the PCR reads, holding one entry per CDR3 protein. The sample contains hundreds of thousands of distinct CDR3 sequences, 59% of which appear only once. The chain has TRBV20-1 and TRBJ2-1; 13 bases agree with TRBD2. The sequencing input was blood. This receptor was identified in a girl aged 2 to 9 with multiple sclerosis. DNA of the CDR3: TGCAGTGCTAGAAAGGGGACTAGCGGGACGGGTGAGCAGTTCTTC. This sequence encodes CSARKGTSGTGEQFF.